This TCR beta chain is from a study of cytomegalovirus exposure and HLA in healthy donors. PCR involved 60 Vbeta and 13 Jbeta primers. Assay: immunoSEQ multiplex PCR; the TCRdb copy retains only in-frame clones and omits some. The profile shows around 150,000 clones, about three quarters of them singletons. About this clone itself: The antigen is not known.

The V gene lost 1 base and the J gene lost 3 bases, with 16 bases spanning the gap. CDR3 length: 16 amino acids. Germline CDR1 SGHNT, CDR2 YYREEE (reference sequence). Study-wide findings and caveats: Associated with HLA alleles at 0.05 false discovery rate in a later analysis were over 15,000 TCR beta sequences. The presence/absence work took it that sequencing depth was about the same across donors. Most TCR sequences were uncommon, yet certain public TCRs appeared in many donors.

Material: PBMCs. This TCR was sampled from a woman aged 40 to 55 in good health and CMV-seronegative. The chain links TRBV5-4 to TRBJ2-5, with D unclear. Here the CDR3 reads CASSLPPTRQKETQYF. The CDR3 nucleotides are TGTGCCAGCAGCTTGCCCCCGACACGGCAAAAAGAGACCCAGTACTTC.